These 26 T cell receptor beta chains were all obtained from the same sample, sequenced in a study of regulatory T cells in long-lasting Graves disease. Assembly of TCR beta libraries relied on iRepertoire HTBI primers together with Arm-PCR of CDR3 regions. MiXCR, run by TCRdb on the multiplex PCR reads, gives a single entry per CDR3 protein. The sample records about 560,000 distinct CDR3 sequences, 15% to 20% being singletons. Time point meaning: newly diagnosed GD, antithyroid drugs for less than 3 months. Generation of the TCR library employed RNA extracted from PBMCs. These data are also associated with another study on T cells in Graves' hyperthyroidism and ophthalmopathy.

The sample consisted of peripheral blood mononuclear cells (PBMCs), taken at new diagnosis, from a patient treated with antithyroid drugs. All receptors derive from a young man with Graves disease.

The J gene is TRBJ2-3, the V gene TRBV10-3, with 9 nucleotides matching TRBD2. Germline V CDR1 and CDR2: ENHRY, SYGVKD. The CDR3 consists of 14 residues. J was trimmed by 4 bases and V by 7 bases; bases with no gene match: 6. The CDR3 loop reads CAIKVGLAADTQYF. CDR3 in DNA: TGTGCCATCAAGGTGGGACTAGCTGCAGATACGCAGTATTTT.

The table lists this clonotype with many counts. The J gene is TRBJ2-2, the V gene TRBV12-3 or TRBV12-4; D ambiguous. The CDR3 runs 18 residues. Trimming left V 7 bases short and J 3 bases short, with 24 bases between. CDR3 residues: CASNPTAIEGWDTGELFF. CDR3 bases: TGTGCCAGCAACCCCACCGCAATAGAAGGATGGGACACCGGGGAGCTGTTTTTT.

The chain employs TRBV9 and TRBJ2-5; D might be TRBD1 or TRBD2, each matching 5 bases. This CDR3 has 15 amino acids. CDR1 SGDLS and CDR2 YYNGEE come from the germline V gene. Between the trimmed V and J ends, which lost 3 bases and 1 base, there was a span of 13 bases. CDR3 protein: CASSAGPPPQETQYF. The DNA of the CDR3 is TGTGCCAGCAGCGCGGGACCCCCGCCCCAAGAGACCCAGTACTTC.

This clonotype was seen many times. The J gene is TRBJ2-7, the V gene TRBV7-2, with 10 bases fitting TRBD2. The CDR3 spans 15 residues. Trimming removed 3 bases from V and 4 bases from J; junction bases left unmatched: 6. Germline lookup yields CDR1 SGHTA and CDR2 FQGNSA. The CDR3 sequence: CASSFFLAGAYEQYF. CDR3 nucleotides: TGTGCCAGCAGCTTTTTTCTAGCGGGAGCGTACGAGCAGTACTTC.

This clonotype was counted at least ten times. The chain combines TRBV2 with TRBJ1-4, with a tentative D call TRBD1 (6 bases). CDR3 length equals 14 residues. V dropped 4 bases and J dropped 8 bases, with 14 bases sitting between them. Per the germline V gene, CDR1 is SNHLY and CDR2 is FYNNEI. In DNA form, the CDR3 reads TGTGCCAGCAGTGTCCAACCAGGGGAGGAAAAACTGTTTTTT. Amino acid sequence: CASSVQPGEEKLFF.

Many counts were recorded for this clonotype. The chain recombines TRBV11-2 with TRBJ2-2; D unresolved. The germline gives CDR1 SGHAT, CDR2 FQNNGV. Trimming took 5 bases from V and 0 from J, leaving 16 bases between them. This CDR3 contains 17 residues. The CDR3 coding sequence is TGTGCCAGCAGCGCCGTCAAAAGAATCCCGAACACCGGGGAGCTGTTTTTT. Amino acids: CASSAVKRIPNTGELFF.

This clonotype was counted many times. The V call is TRBV11-2, the J call TRBJ2-3; the match to TRBD1 covers 9 bases. From germline, CDR1 is SGHAT and CDR2 FQNNGV. This CDR3 has 15 amino acids. Trimming cost V 6 bases and J 3 bases; bases outside gene matches: 7. The CDR3 is CASSYRGRPTDTQYF. The CDR3 bases are TGTGCCAGCAGTTACAGGGGGCGCCCTACAGATACGCAGTATTTT.

This clonotype was detected ten times or more. The CDR3 is CASSPPRDSAYEQYF. CDR3 in DNA: TGTGCCAGCAGCCCCCCTCGGGACAGTGCCTACGAGCAGTACTTC. J is TRBJ2-7 and V is TRBV28; 7 bases agree with TRBD1. This CDR3 region has 15 residues. Germline lookup yields CDR1 MDHEN and CDR2 SYDVKM. J lost 2 bases, V lost 6 bases, and 10 bases had no gene match.

There are many counts of this clonotype. V is TRBV19 and J is TRBJ2-2, with unresolved D. V lost 3 bases to trimming and J lost 3 bases, with 2 bases between them. The length of the CDR3 is 12 residues. The germline gives CDR1 LNHDA, CDR2 SQIVND (reference sequence). In nucleotides, the CDR3 is TGTGCCAGTAGTATCTACACCGGGGAGCTGTTTTTT. As protein: CASSIYTGELFF.

This clonotype was detected ten times or more. The chain couples TRBV7-9 to TRBJ2-3, with unresolved D. Trimming cost V 5 bases and J 5 bases, with 8 bases left between them. The CDR3 contains 12 residues. The V gene's germline CDR1 is SEHNR and CDR2 FQNEAQ (reference sequence). Written as DNA, the CDR3 is TGTGCCAGCAGCGACCTAGGAGATACGCAGTATTTT. Its translation is CASSDLGDTQYF.

This clonotype was observed many times. The gene calls are TRBV28 and TRBJ2-7, with TRBD1 matching over 9 bases. This CDR3 has 16 amino acids. Germline values: CDR1 MDHEN, CDR2 SYDVKM. With V trimmed by 6 bases and J by 0 bases, 9 bases remained unmatched. Here the CDR3 DNA reads TGTGCCAGCAGCCCCCTCCGGGACAGGGTCTCCTACGAGCAGTACTTC. Translation gives CASSPLRDRVSYEQYF.

The V call is TRBV20-1, the J call TRBJ2-1; the D gene is possibly TRBD1 (5 bases). The germline V gene has CDR1 DFQATT and CDR2 SNEGSKA (reference sequence). V lost 5 bases and J lost 9, with 20 bases in between. This CDR3 spans 14 amino acids. The CDR3 sequence is CSAARPQGWGEQFF. CDR3 coding DNA: TGCAGTGCTGCCCGGCCCCAGGGTTGGGGTGAGCAGTTCTTC.

Note on this clonotype: A much larger clone differs by one base, so this may be a read error. Given the absence of the conserved phenylalanine or tryptophan at the CDR3 end, a read error is likely. The genes are TRBV6-2 or TRBV6-3 and TRBJ1-1; 10 bases align to TRBD1. The germline CDR1 and CDR2 sequences are MNHEY and SVGEGT. CDR3 length: 15 residues. Unmatched junction bases numbered 11, after V lost 10 bases and J lost 3 bases. The CDR3 here is CATKTGGHGDTEAFS. The DNA for the CDR3 is TGTGCCACCAAGACAGGGGGCCATGGCGACACTGAAGCTTTCTCT.

There are a few counts of this clonotype. Lacking the conserved final phenylalanine or tryptophan, this CDR3 likely reflects a read error. CDR3 sequence: CASSSTRVSGANVLTL. The CDR3 region has the DNA TGTGCCAGCAGCTCCACCCGGGTGTCTGGGGCCAACGTCCTGACTCTC. The rearrangement uses TRBV11-2 and TRBJ2-6; no reliable D call. Trimming removed 4 bases from V and 1 base from J, with 11 bases in between. Germline V gene data show CDR1 as SGHAT and CDR2 as FQNNGV. There are 16 residues in the CDR3.

This clonotype was counted ten times or more. This chain connects TRBV5-1 to TRBJ2-2; no reliable D call. Per germline, CDR1 SGHRS and CDR2 YFSETQ. The germline V and J ends were trimmed by 0 bases and 8 bases, with 8 bases remaining between them. There are 13 residues in the CDR3. CDR3 nucleotide sequence: TGCGCCAGCAGCTTGGGGCCCGGAGGGGAGCTGTTTTTT. Amino acids: CASSLGPGGELFF.

This clonotype was picked up a small number of times. This chain links TRBV9 with TRBJ1-1, with 10 bases aligning to TRBD1. The CDR3 consists of 15 residues. Germline-derived CDR1 and CDR2 are SGDLS and YYNGEE. After removal of 0 bases from V and 4 bases from J, the junction contained 3 bases not matched to a gene. The CDR3: CASSVDGQGVTEAFF. The CDR3 region has the DNA TGTGCCAGCAGCGTAGATGGACAGGGGGTCACTGAAGCTTTCTTT.

This clonotype has a count of ten or more. This sequence joins TRBV20-1 and TRBJ2-1; 10 bases are a match to TRBD2. This CDR3 has 16 residues. Germline CDR1 DFQATT, CDR2 SNEGSKA (reference sequence). Unmatched junction bases numbered 10, after V lost 5 bases and J lost 3 bases. In nucleotides, the CDR3 is TGCAGTGCTCCCCCGACTAGCGGGTTAGACTACAATGAGCAGTTCTTC. Translated, it gives CSAPPTSGLDYNEQFF.

The V and J genes are TRBV7-9 and TRBJ2-5; weak D call: TRBD1 (5 bases). CDR3 length: 18 residues. The germline CDR1 and CDR2 sequences are SEHNR and FQNEAQ (reference sequence). V was shortened by 5 bases and J by 5 bases, with 27 bases between the two germline ends. CDR3 bases: TGTGCCAGCAGCCGCGACATCCTACGACAGACGGGCGTTGAGACCCAGTACTTC. It encodes CASSRDILRQTGVETQYF.

This clonotype was picked up many times. This sequence joins TRBV2 and TRBJ1-4; TRBD1 agrees at 12 bases. Trimming removed 3 bases from V and 13 bases from J; junction bases left unmatched: 9. The CDR3 has 15 residues. Germline V gene sequence: CDR1 SNHLY, CDR2 FYNNEI. For the CDR3, the DNA is TGTGCCAGCAGTGATTACCCGGGACAGGGGGCGCGACTGTTTTTT. It specifies CASSDYPGQGARLFF.

The chain couples TRBV9 to TRBJ2-1, with TRBD2 matching over 9 bases. With V trimmed by 0 bases and J by 5 bases, 0 bases remained unmatched. CDR3 length: 14 residues. The germline gives CDR1 SGDLS, CDR2 YYNGEE. This CDR3 is CASSVGGRDNEQFF. CDR3 DNA sequence: TGTGCCAGCAGCGTAGGCGGGAGGGACAATGAGCAGTTCTTC.

Concerning this clonotype itself: A much bigger clone sits one base away, suggesting this may be a read error. This sequence joins TRBV3-1 and TRBJ1-4, with D maybe TRBD1 (6 bases). The V end lost 3 bases, the J end lost 3 bases, and 14 bases lay between the germline ends. Germline CDR1 is LGHDT and CDR2 is YNNKEL (reference sequence). The CDR3 covers 16 residues. CDR3 nucleotides: TGTGCCAGCAGCCATGACCCGGGGGCAGCTAATGAAAAACTGTTTTTT. This gives the protein CASSHDPGAANEKLFF.

This clonotype has ten or more counts. CDR3 DNA: TGCGCCAGCAGCTTGAGGGAACAACAAGAGACCCAGTACTTC. Its protein product is CASSLREQQETQYF. The chain combines TRBV5-1 with TRBJ2-5; D remains unclear. Deletions cut 1 base from V and 2 bases from J, with 9 bases between. The CDR3 has 14 residues. Germline CDR1 and CDR2: SGHRS and YFSETQ.

The V call is TRBV10-3, the J call TRBJ2-2, with TRBD1 matching 7 bases. After removal of 0 bases from V and 4 bases from J, the junction contained 2 bases not matched to a gene. CDR1 ENHRY and CDR2 SYGVKD come from the germline V gene. The CDR3 spans 15 residues. The CDR3 reads CAISESTGSTGELFF. The CDR3 DNA is TGTGCCATCAGTGAGTCGACAGGGTCCACCGGGGAGCTGTTTTTT.

The chain is built from TRBV29-1 and TRBJ1-2; D unresolved. There are 14 residues in the CDR3. CDR1 is SQVTM and CDR2 is ANQGSEA in the germline V gene. Between the trimmed V and J ends, which lost 6 bases and 5 bases, there was a span of 19 bases. DNA for the CDR3: TGCAGCGTGATCCCGGCCGTCTCGTATTATGGCTACACCTTC. Amino acid sequence: CSVIPAVSYYGYTF.

This clonotype was counted a few times. This rearrangement joins TRBV7-9 to TRBJ2-3, with 7 bases aligning to TRBD1. CDR3 length: 15 amino acids. Germline CDR1 is SEHNR and CDR2 is FQNEAQ (reference sequence). V shed 5 bases and J 2 bases; nucleotides not matched to a gene: 7. This CDR3 reads CASSDPGQLTDTQYF. The CDR3 nucleotides read TGTGCCAGCAGCGACCCGGGACAGCTCACAGATACGCAGTATTTT.

This clonotype was seen at least ten times. The chain joins TRBV28 to TRBJ2-5; perhaps TRBD2 as D (6 bases). V lost 3 bases and J lost 0, with 11 bases in between. Germline-derived CDR1 and CDR2 are MDHEN and SYDVKM. The CDR3 runs to 15 residues. CDR3 bases: TGTGCCAGCAGTTTTGGCGGGACTTACCAAGAGACCCAGTACTTC. Encoded protein: CASSFGGTYQETQYF.